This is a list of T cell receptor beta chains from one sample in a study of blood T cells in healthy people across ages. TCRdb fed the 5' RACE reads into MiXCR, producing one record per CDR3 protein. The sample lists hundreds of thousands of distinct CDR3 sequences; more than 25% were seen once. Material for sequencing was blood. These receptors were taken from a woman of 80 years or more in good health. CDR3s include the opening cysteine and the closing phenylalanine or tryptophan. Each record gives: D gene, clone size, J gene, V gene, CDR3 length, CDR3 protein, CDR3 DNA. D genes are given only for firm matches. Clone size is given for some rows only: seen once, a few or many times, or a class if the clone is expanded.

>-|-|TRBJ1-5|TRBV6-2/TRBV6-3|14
CASSYSSGNQPQHF
TGTGCCAGCAGTTACTCATCGGGGAATCAGCCCCAGCATTTT
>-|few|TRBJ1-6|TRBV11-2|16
CASSFGLSGYNSPLHF
TGTGCCAGCAGCTTCGGGTTAAGTGGCTATAATTCACCCCTCCACTTT
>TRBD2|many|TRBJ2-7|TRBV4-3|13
CASSQEPGGEQYF
TGCGCCAGCAGCCAAGAACCGGGGGGAGAGCAGTACTTC
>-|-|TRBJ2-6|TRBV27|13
CANSFLGANVLTF
TGTGCCAACAGTTTTTTAGGGGCCAACGTCCTGACTTTC
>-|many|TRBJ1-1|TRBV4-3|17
CASSQESAGGRHTEAFF
TGCGCCAGCAGCCAAGAAAGCGCAGGAGGGAGGCACACTGAAGCTTTCTTT
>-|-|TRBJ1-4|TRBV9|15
CASSVRGRTGEKLFF
TGTGCCAGCAGCGTAAGGGGTCGAACAGGGGAAAAACTGTTTTTT
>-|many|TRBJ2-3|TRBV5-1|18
CASSRAGLLRSSTDTQYF
TGCGCCAGCAGCCGCGCCGGACTTCTCAGATCTAGCACAGATACGCAGTATTTT
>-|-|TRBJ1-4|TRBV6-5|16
CASSSTRIRENEKRFF
TGTGCCAGCAGTTCGACTCGGATCCGTGAGAATGAAAAACGGTTTTTT
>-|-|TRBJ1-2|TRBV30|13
CALSPGADHGYTF
TGTGCTTTATCCCCGGGAGCAGATCATGGCTACACCTTC
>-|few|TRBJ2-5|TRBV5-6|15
CASSRIWGVVETQYF
TGTGCCAGCAGCCGGATTTGGGGGGTGGTGGAGACCCAGTACTTC
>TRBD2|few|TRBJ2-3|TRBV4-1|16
CASSQTTSGGGHTQYF
TGCGCCAGCAGCCAAACTACTAGCGGGGGCGGACATACGCAGTATTTT
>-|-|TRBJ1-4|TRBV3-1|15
CASSPPGPWGEKLFF
TGTGCCAGCAGCCCCCCTGGGCCCTGGGGAGAAAAACTGTTTTTT
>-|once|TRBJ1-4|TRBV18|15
CASSPSAGLNEKLFF
TGTGCCAGCTCCCCTTCGGCAGGCCTCAATGAAAAACTGTTTTTT
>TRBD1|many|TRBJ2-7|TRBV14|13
CASSTQGIHEQYF
TGTGCCAGCAGCACACAGGGGATCCACGAGCAGTACTTC
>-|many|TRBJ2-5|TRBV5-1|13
CASNRDAEETQYF
TGCGCCAGCAACCGGGACGCCGAAGAGACCCAGTACTTC
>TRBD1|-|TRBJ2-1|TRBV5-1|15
CASSLQGAHNNEQFF
TGCGCCAGCAGCTTACAGGGGGCGCATAACAATGAGCAGTTCTTC
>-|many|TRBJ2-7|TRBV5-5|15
CASSLDDRSWNEQYF
TGTGCCAGCAGCTTGGACGACAGGTCATGGAACGAGCAGTACTTC
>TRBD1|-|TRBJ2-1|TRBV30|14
CAWTSGQGVDEQFF
TGTGCCTGGACGTCGGGACAGGGGGTCGATGAGCAGTTCTTC
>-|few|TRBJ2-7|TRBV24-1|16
CATSDATGSSYNEQYF
TGTGCCACCAGTGACGCAACAGGGTCATCCTACAATGAGCAGTACTTC
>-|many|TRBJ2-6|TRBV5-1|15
CASSLGSSGANVLTF
TGCGCCAGCAGCTTGGGGAGCTCTGGGGCCAACGTCCTGACTTTC
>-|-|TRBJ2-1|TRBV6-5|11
CASTPHNEQFF
TGTGCCAGCACCCCACACAATGAGCAGTTCTTC
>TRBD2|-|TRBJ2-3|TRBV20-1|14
CSALRGDSTDTQYF
TGCAGTGCTTTGCGGGGGGACTCCACAGATACGCAGTATTTT
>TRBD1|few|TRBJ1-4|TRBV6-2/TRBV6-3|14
CASSAGTAIEKLFF
TGTGCCAGCAGTGCCGGGACAGCGATTGAAAAACTGTTTTTT
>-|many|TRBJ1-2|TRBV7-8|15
CASSLVAGQGYGYTF
TGTGCCAGCAGCTTAGTGGCCGGGCAGGGGTATGGCTACACCTTC
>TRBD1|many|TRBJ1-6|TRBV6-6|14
CASSSDRGNSPLHF
TGTGCCAGCAGTTCGGACAGGGGAAATTCACCCCTCCACTTT
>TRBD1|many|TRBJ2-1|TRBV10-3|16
CAISESGQGASSEQFF
TGTGCCATCAGTGAGAGTGGACAGGGGGCGTCTAGTGAGCAGTTCTTC
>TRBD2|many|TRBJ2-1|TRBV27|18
CASSLAGGGGGISNEQFF
TGTGCCAGCAGTTTGGCCGGGGGGGGCGGGGGGATAAGCAATGAGCAGTTCTTC
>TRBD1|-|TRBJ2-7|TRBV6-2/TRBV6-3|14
CASRARQGPYGQYF
TGTGCCAGCAGAGCGAGACAGGGCCCCTACGGGCAGTACTTC
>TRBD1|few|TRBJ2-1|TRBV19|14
CASSTGTGGNEQFF
TGTGCCAGTAGTACGGGGACAGGGGGAAATGAGCAGTTCTTC
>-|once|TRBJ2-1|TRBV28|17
CAGSLWVGTQTYNEQFF
TGTGCCGGCAGTTTATGGGTGGGGACCCAAACCTACAATGAGCAGTTCTTC
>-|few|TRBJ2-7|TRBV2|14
CASSVQGYSYEQYF
TGTGCCAGCAGTGTACAGGGATACTCCTACGAGCAGTACTTC
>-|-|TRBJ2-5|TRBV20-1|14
CSARNSRGGETQYF
TGCAGTGCTAGGAACTCCAGGGGCGGAGAGACCCAGTACTTC
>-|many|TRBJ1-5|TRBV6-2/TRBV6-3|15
CASRRDGYSNQPQHF
TGTGCCAGCAGGAGGGACGGCTATAGCAATCAGCCCCAGCATTTT
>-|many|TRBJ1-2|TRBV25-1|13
CARPGGLSYGYTF
TGTGCCAGACCGGGGGGGCTGAGCTATGGCTACACCTTC
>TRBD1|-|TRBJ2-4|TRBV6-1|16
CASSYPTGSSQNIQYF
TGTGCCAGCAGCTATCCGACAGGGAGCTCCCAAAACATTCAGTACTTC
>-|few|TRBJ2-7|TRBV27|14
CASSSSTGAYEQYF
TGTGCCAGCAGTAGTTCGACAGGCGCCTACGAGCAGTACTTC
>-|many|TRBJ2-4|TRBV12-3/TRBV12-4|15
CASSSGSGAKNIQYF
TGTGCCAGCAGTTCGGGGAGCGGAGCCAAAAACATTCAGTACTTC
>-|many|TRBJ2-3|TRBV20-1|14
CSARDPRGTDTQYF
TGCAGTGCTAGAGATCCTCGGGGGACAGATACGCAGTATTTT
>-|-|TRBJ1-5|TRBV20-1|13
CSARVGINQPQHF
TGCAGTGCTAGAGTGGGCATTAATCAGCCCCAGCATTTT
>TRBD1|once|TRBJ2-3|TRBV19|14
CASSKGARPDTQYF
TGTGCCAGTAGTAAGGGGGCAAGGCCAGATACGCAGTATTTT
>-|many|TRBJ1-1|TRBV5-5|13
CASFGQLNTEAFF
TGTGCCAGCTTCGGACAGTTGAACACTGAAGCTTTCTTT
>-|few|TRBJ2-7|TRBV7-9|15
CASSLGSLGRCEQYF
TGTGCCAGCAGCTTGGGCAGCCTGGGGAGGTGCGAGCAGTACTTC
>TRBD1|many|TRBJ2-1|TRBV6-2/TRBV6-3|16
CASSYPGTGPYNEQFF
TGTGCCAGCAGTTACCCCGGGACAGGCCCCTACAATGAGCAGTTCTTC
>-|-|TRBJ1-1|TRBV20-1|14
CSARDLTGNTEAFF
TGCAGTGCTAGAGACCTGACAGGGAACACTGAAGCTTTCTTT
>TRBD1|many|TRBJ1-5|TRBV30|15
CAWSKRGQGNQPQHF
TGTGCCTGGAGTAAAAGGGGACAGGGTAATCAGCCCCAGCATTTT
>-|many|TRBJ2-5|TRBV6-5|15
CASNPGAAYQETQYF
TGTGCCAGCAATCCCGGGGCGGCGTACCAAGAGACCCAGTACTTC
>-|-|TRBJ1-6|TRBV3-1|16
CASSQTGAGRNSPLHF
TGTGCCAGCAGCCAAACCGGAGCGGGCCGTAATTCACCCCTCCACTTT
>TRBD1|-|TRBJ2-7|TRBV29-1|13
CSIRGQGTYEQYF
TGCAGCATTCGGGGACAGGGGACCTACGAGCAGTACTTC
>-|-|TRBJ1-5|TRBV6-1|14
CASSENRGNQPQHF
TGTGCCAGCAGTGAAAATAGAGGGAATCAGCCCCAGCATTTT
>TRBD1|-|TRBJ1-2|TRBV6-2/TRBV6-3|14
CASRGTGQGGGYTF
TGTGCCAGCAGGGGGACCGGACAGGGAGGAGGCTACACCTTC
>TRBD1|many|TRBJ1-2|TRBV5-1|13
CASSLGTGDGYTF
TGCGCCAGCAGCTTGGGGACAGGGGACGGCTACACCTTC